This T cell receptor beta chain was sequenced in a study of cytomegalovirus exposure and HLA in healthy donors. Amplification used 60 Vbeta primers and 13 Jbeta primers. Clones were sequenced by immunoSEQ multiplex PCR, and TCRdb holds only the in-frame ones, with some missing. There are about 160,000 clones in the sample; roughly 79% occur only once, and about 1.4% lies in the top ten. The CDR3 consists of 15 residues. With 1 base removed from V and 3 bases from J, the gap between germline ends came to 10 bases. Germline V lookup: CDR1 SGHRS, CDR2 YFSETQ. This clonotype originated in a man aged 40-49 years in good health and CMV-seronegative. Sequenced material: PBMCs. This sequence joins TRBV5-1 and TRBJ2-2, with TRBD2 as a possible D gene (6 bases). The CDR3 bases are TGCGCCAGCAGCTTGCGGGACTCCCACACCGGGGAGCTGTTTTTT. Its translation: CASSLRDSHTGELFF.